This TCR beta chain emerged from a study of T-cell memory formation after mild COVID-19. Study context: In these data, TCR clusters were largely donor specific. Study-wide points: Memory cells collected pre-infection included some clones that later responded, suggesting cross-reactive memory joined. CD4+ clones that contracted lay mainly in CM and EM; CD8+ ones lay in EMRA. Clones that got smaller from day 15 to 85 had even CD4/CD8, while clones growing later tipped toward CD4+.

The germline gives CDR1 DFQATT, CDR2 SNEGSKA (reference sequence). The CDR3 sequence is 14 residues long. V was clipped by 6 bases and J by 1 base, with 15 bases between them. TCRdb passed the 5' RACE reads through MiXCR, listing each CDR3 protein once. The table lists a few hundred thousand distinct CDR3 sequences, 20% to 25% of them singletons, with approximately 22% in the top ten. This clonotype came up a few times. Its antigen is currently unknown. The chain carries TRBV20-1 and TRBJ1-1; D unresolved. This TCR was sampled from a man aged 18 to 30 who had mild COVID-19 (a few samples of this study predate the infection). Cell type and time point are not known. The sequencing input was PBMCs or a T cell subset sorted from them (not recorded which). CDR3 residues: CSATPVAQNTEAFF. DNA for the CDR3: TGCAGTGCCACCCCTGTAGCGCAGAACACTGAAGCTTTCTTT.